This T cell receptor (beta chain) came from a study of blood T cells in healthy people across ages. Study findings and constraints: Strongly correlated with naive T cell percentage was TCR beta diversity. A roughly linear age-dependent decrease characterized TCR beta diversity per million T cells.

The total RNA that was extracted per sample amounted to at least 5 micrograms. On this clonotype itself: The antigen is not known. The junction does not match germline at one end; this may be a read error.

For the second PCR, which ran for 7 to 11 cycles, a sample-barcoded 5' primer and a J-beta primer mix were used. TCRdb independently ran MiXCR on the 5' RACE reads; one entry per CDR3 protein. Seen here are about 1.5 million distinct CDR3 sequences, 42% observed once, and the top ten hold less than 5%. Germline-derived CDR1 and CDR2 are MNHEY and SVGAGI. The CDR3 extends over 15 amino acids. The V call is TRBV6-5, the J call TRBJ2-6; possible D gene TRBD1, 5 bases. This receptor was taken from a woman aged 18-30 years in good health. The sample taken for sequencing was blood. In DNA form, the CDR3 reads TGTGCCAGCAGTTCCGCGAACTCTGGGGCCAGCGTCCTGACTTTC. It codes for CASSSANSGASVLTF.